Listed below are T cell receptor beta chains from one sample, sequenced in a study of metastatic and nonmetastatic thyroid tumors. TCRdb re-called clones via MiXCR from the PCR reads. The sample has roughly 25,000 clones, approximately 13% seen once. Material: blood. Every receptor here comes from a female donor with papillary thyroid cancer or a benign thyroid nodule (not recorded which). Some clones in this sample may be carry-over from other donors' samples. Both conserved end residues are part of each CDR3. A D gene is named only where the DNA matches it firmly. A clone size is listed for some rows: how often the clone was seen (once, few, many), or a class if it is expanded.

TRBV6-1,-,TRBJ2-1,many,CASTTTTSTYNEQFF,TGTGCCAGCACCACAACAACGAGCACCTACAATGAGCAGTTCTTC
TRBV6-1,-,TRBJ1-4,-,CASSRTAPDSYEKLFF,TGTGCCAGCAGTCGTACTGCCCCGGACAGTTATGAAAAACTGTTTTTT
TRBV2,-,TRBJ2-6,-,CASSHQRIGANVLTF,TGTGCCAGCAGTCATCAGCGCATTGGGGCCAACGTCCTGACTTTC
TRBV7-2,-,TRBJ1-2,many,CASSLVARNGYTF,TGTGCCAGCAGCTTAGTGGCCAGAAATGGCTACACCTTC
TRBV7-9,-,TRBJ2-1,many,CASSPPPYNEQFF,TGTGCCAGCAGCCCCCCACCGTACAATGAGCAGTTCTTC
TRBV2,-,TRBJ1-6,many,CASSEQGWNSPLHF,TGTGCCAGCAGTGAGCAGGGGTGGAATTCACCCCTCCACTTT
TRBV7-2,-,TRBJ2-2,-,CASSLFGTNTGELFF,TGTGCCAGCAGCTTGTTTGGTACGAACACCGGGGAGCTGTTTTTT
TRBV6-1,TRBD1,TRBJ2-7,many,CASSDFIGQGPYEQYF,TGTGCCAGCAGCGACTTCATCGGACAGGGCCCCTACGAGCAGTACTTC
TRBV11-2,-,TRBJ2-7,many,CASSLEPNFYEQYF,TGTGCCAGCAGCTTAGAACCAAATTTCTACGAGCAGTACTTC
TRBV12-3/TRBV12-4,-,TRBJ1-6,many,CASTLHSSYNSPLHF,TGTGCCAGCACCTTACATAGCTCCTATAATTCACCCCTCCACTTT
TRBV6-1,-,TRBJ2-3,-,CASSESQGGLTDTQYF,TGTGCCAGCAGTGAAAGCCAGGGGGGCCTCACAGATACGCAGTATTTT